This paragraph covers one T cell receptor beta chain sequence. Antigen unknown. This entry belongs to a study of cytomegalovirus exposure and HLA in healthy donors. General study points: Fewer N-insertions than the roughly 600-donor mean were reportedly shown by an Asian-associated ancestry cluster in a later analysis. Later analysis suggested links between common viral pathogens and several top significant clusters.

Trimming pared 3 bases from V and 4 bases from J, leaving 16 bases between. Per the germline V gene, CDR1 is ENHRY and CDR2 is SYGVKD. The CDR3 has 16 residues. Primers: 60 Vbeta forward and 13 Jbeta reverse. Only in-frame clones appear in the TCRdb table, and some are missing; sequencing was by immunoSEQ multiplex PCR. The profile shows 160,000 or so clones, 65% to 75% of them singletons. The J gene is TRBJ1-5, the V gene TRBV10-3; D not resolved. This receptor was taken from a human donor in good health. The specimen was PBMCs. CDR3 loop: CAISDSGISGNQPQHF. The CDR3 bases are TGTGCCATCAGTGATTCAGGTATTTCGGGGAATCAGCCCCAGCATTTT.